This T cell receptor beta chain is drawn from a study of blood T cell repertoires in COVID-19. In the study overall: Sample material is recorded as cDNA or gDNA derived from T cells, B-cell-depleted T cells, or PBMCs.

This clone was recorded only once. Enrolled through a virtual design, the participants were between about 18 and 100 years of age and came from some 25 US areas. Donors in Cohort 3 who had recovered were those with two negative PCRs, healthcare professional clearance, or resolution of their symptoms. Germline loops: CDR1 SGHNT, CDR2 YYREEE (reference sequence). The trim removed 1 base at V and 7 bases at J, leaving 7 bases unmatched. The CDR3 loop spans 15 amino acids. How the authors handled the data: Reference gene primer amplification yielded estimated nucleated cell counts. Some clones are missing from TCRdb's copy, which holds only in-frame ones; the method was immunoSEQ multiplex PCR. The D gene and trimming were derived from the DNA, and the V and J assignments and clone size from that table. The sample includes around 290,000 clones, about 89% seen only once; the top ten take under 3%.

The material sequenced was PBMCs or T cells enriched from blood (not recorded which). This sequence originates from a woman aged 18 to 35 who had recovered from COVID-19. The chain has TRBV5-4 and TRBJ2-2; TRBD1 aligns across 7 bases. CDR3 sequence reads: CASSLTGVGVGELFF. The CDR3 DNA reads TGTGCCAGCAGCTTGACAGGGGTTGGTGTCGGGGAGCTGTTTTTT.